This T cell receptor beta chain was obtained from a study of OX40 agonist ivuxolimab in advanced cancers. In the study overall: With a range of 23 to 79, age averaged roughly 60 years, and around 80% were male.

Sequenced by immunoSEQ multiplex PCR; TCRdb stores in-frame clones only, minus some. Among 55,000 to 75,000 clones listed, about 82% were seen once. Looked up from germline, CDR1 is SGHDN and CDR2 is FVKESK. CDR3 length: 13 residues. V was shortened by 4 bases and J by 4 bases, with 11 bases between the two germline ends. The material was CD4+ or CD8+ T cells sorted from blood, obtained in a trial of the OX40 agonist ivuxolimab. The chain recombines TRBV14 with TRBJ2-7; D remains unclear. This TCR was recovered from an adult with an advanced solid tumor such as melanoma, head and neck, liver or kidney cancer. CDR3 region: CASSLRIGYEQYF. The CDR3 nucleotides read TGTGCCAGCAGCCTCCGGATTGGGTACGAGCAGTACTTC.